This TCR beta chain was recorded in a study of STAT5B mutations in CD4+ large granular lymphocyte leukemia. V was trimmed by 4 bases and J by 5 bases, leaving 8 bases between them. Per germline, CDR1 DFQATT and CDR2 SNEGSKA (reference sequence). The CDR3 contains 11 residues. The data were produced by immunoSEQ multiplex PCR, yet TCRdb's version contains in-frame clones alone and is incomplete. The sample lists 30,000 to 40,000 clones; more than 60% were seen once. The sequencing input was CD4+ T cells from blood buffy coats. The sequence was collected from a human donor in good health. The chain recombines TRBV20-1 with TRBJ1-1; no clear D. In DNA, the CDR3 is TGCAGTGCTAAAGTTGTGACTGAAGCTTTCTTT. Amino acids: CSAKVVTEAFF.